The next 15 T cell receptor beta chains were all read from a single sample in a study of CD8+CD57+ T cells in acquired aplastic anemia. According to the study, genomic DNA was the template for TCR beta VDJ and CDR3 profiling. A single record per CDR3 protein comes from TCRdb applying MiXCR to the reads. The profile covers about 210,000 distinct CDR3 sequences, with 34% appearing a single time and roughly 1.1% taken by the ten largest. The sample consisted of sorted CD4+, CD8+, or CD8+CD57+ T cells (not recorded which) from PBMCs. These receptors were taken from a human donor in good health, serving as a control.

This clonotype was seen just once. The rearrangement joins TRBV30 to TRBJ2-1; 8 bases match TRBD2. Germline CDR1 is GTSNPN and CDR2 is SVGIG (reference sequence). The CDR3 covers 13 residues. J was trimmed by 7 bases and V by 2 bases; bases with no gene match: 4. DNA for the CDR3: TGTGCCTGGAGTAGCGGGAGCAATAATGAGCAGTTCTTC. Translation gives CAWSSGSNNEQFF.

The chain carries TRBV7-2 and TRBJ1-1, with D unresolved. Germline CDR1 SGHTA, CDR2 FQGNSA. Trimming took off 5 bases at V and 0 bases at J, with 7 bases between the two ends. This CDR3 spans 13 amino acids. The CDR3 DNA follows: TGTGCCAGCAGCGCCCGCCTGAACACTGAAGCTTTCTTT. Translation gives CASSARLNTEAFF.

This clonotype was seen repeatedly, ten times or more. The chain is built from TRBV4-1 and TRBJ1-4, with D possibly matching TRBD1 (5 bases). Trimming pared 2 bases from V and 8 bases from J, leaving 12 bases between. This CDR3 comprises 14 residues. From germline, CDR1 is MGHRA and CDR2 YSYEKL. The chain's CDR3 is CASSQRDGGEKLFF. Here the CDR3 DNA reads TGCGCCAGCAGCCAACGGGACGGGGGAGAAAAACTGTTTTTT.

V is TRBV29-1 and J is TRBJ2-5; 7 bases line up with TRBD2. Germline CDR1 SQVTM, CDR2 ANQGSEA. This CDR3 contains 14 residues. V was pared by 7 bases and J by 4 bases, with 12 bases of the junction left unmatched. The CDR3: CSGGGRGPGETQYF. The CDR3 DNA is TGCAGCGGGGGGGGTCGGGGACCAGGAGAGACCCAGTACTTC.

In the case of this clonotype: This may stem from a read error, because a much larger clone lies one nucleotide away. CDR3 bases: TGCAGTGCTAGAGATGTTGCGGGTTCCTCAGTATATGGCCACACCTTC. It specifies CSARDVAGSSVYGHTF. V is TRBV20-1 and J is TRBJ1-2, with D unresolved. The CDR3 is 16 amino acids. The V gene's germline CDR1 is DFQATT and CDR2 SNEGSKA (reference sequence).

In this sample, this clonotype turned up a few times. The chain's CDR3 is CASSFPRVGHPNTEAFF. The DNA of the CDR3 is TGTGCCAGCAGTTTCCCAAGGGTGGGGCACCCGAACACTGAAGCTTTCTTT. This chain links TRBV12-3 or TRBV12-4 with TRBJ1-1; a possible D gene is TRBD1 (5 bases). The CDR3 extends over 17 amino acids. The V end lost 3 bases, the J end lost 1 base, and 18 bases lay between the germline ends.

This clonotype occurred many times. The rearrangement joins TRBV10-2 to TRBJ2-7, with D uncertain. V was shortened by 0 bases and J by 8 bases, with 14 bases between the two germline ends. CDR1 and CDR2 (germline): WSHSY, SAAADI. The CDR3 spans 14 residues. CDR3: CASSESRTSLQQYF. Here the CDR3 DNA reads TGCGCCAGCAGTGAGTCGAGGACCTCGCTGCAGCAGTACTTC.

The rearrangement uses TRBV5-4 and TRBJ1-2; 7 bases match TRBD1. V lost 0 bases to trimming and J lost 8 bases; unmatched junction nucleotides: 7. The germline gives CDR1 SGHNT, CDR2 YYREEE (reference sequence). CDR3 length: 14 amino acids. CDR3: CASSLVGGAGGYTF. CDR3 DNA: TGTGCCAGCAGCTTGGTAGGGGGCGCGGGGGGCTACACCTTC.

This clonotype came up a few times. Sequence at one end of the junction differs from germline and may be a read error. J is TRBJ2-2 and V is TRBV18; no reliable D call. Germline V gives CDR1 KGHSH, CDR2 LQKENI. This CDR3 has 14 residues. The CDR3 reads CASSPSRNSGELFF. The DNA of the CDR3 is TGTGCCAGCTCACCATCTCGCAACAGCGGGGAGCTGTTTTTT.

This clonotype was counted ten times or more. The chain employs TRBV12-3 or TRBV12-4 and TRBJ2-7, with D perhaps being TRBD1 or TRBD2 (5 bases each). V lost 5 bases and J 2 bases, leaving 10 bases between the germline ends. The CDR3 has 13 residues. The CDR3 protein is CASSVPGPYEQYF. The CDR3 DNA sequence: TGTGCCAGCAGTGTACCGGGACCCTACGAGCAGTACTTC.

The chain recombines TRBV7-2 with TRBJ1-4; tentative D call: TRBD1 (5 bases). Trimming left V 1 base short and J 11 bases short, with 20 bases between. Germline-derived CDR1 and CDR2 are SGHTA and FQGNSA. This CDR3 has 16 residues. The CDR3: CASSLVLWGVGEKLFF. The CDR3 DNA sequence: TGTGCCAGCAGCTTAGTGCTTTGGGGTGTAGGGGAGAAACTGTTTTTT. The full variable domain, in which reference TRBV7-2 and TRBJ1-4 provide the parts outside the CDR3, is GAGVSQSPSNKVTEKGKDVELRCDPISGHTALYWYRQSLGQGLEFLIYFQGNSAPDKSGLPSDRFSAERTGGSVSTLTIQRTQQEDSAVYLCASSLVLWGVGEKLFFGSGTQLSVL.

Turning to this clonotype: A much larger clone sits a single nucleotide away, making a read error possible. The chain links TRBV5-4 to TRBJ1-2, with TRBD1 as a possible D gene (5 bases). V was clipped by 3 bases and J by 2 bases, with 14 bases between them. Germline values: CDR1 SGHNT, CDR2 YYREEE (reference sequence). This CDR3 is built from 15 residues. CDR3 in DNA: TGTGCCAGCAGCTATACCAAGGGGAGGAACTATGGCTACACCTTC. Its translation is CASSYTKGRNYGYTF.

The J gene is TRBJ2-5, the V gene TRBV19; 8 bases are a match to TRBD1. V trimming: 5 bases; J trimming: 5 bases; junction bases outside the gene matches: 7. Germline CDR1 and CDR2: LNHDA and SQIVND (reference sequence). The CDR3 spans 14 residues. This chain's CDR3 is CASSPRTGSETQYF. The CDR3 nucleotides are TGTGCCAGTAGTCCCCGGACAGGGTCGGAGACCCAGTACTTC.

The chain carries TRBV18 and TRBJ1-2; D is unclear. V gave up 5 bases and J gave up 2 bases, with 12 bases separating them. Germline V gene lookup returns CDR1 KGHSH and CDR2 LQKENI. The CDR3 covers 14 residues. As DNA, the CDR3 is TGTGCCAGCTCAGTTAACAACCAGAACTATGGCTACACCTTC. Amino acids: CASSVNNQNYGYTF.

This clonotype occurred many times. This chain uses TRBV12-3 or TRBV12-4 with TRBJ1-1; D gene ambiguous. This CDR3 is 14 amino acids long. Trimming removed 4 bases from V and 6 bases from J, with 15 bases in between. For the CDR3, the DNA is TGTGCCAGCAGTTCCTCGGACGGGTACTCTGAAGCTTTCTTT. Translated: CASSSSDGYSEAFF.